This T cell receptor (beta chain) was captured in a study of siplizumab effects on memory and regulatory T cells. Sequenced by immunoSEQ multiplex PCR; TCRdb stores in-frame clones only, minus some. The table has some 52,000 clones, approximately 97% seen once. The V and J ends lost 5 bases and 6 bases, in that order; junction bases with no gene match: 14. There are 16 residues in the CDR3. Germline CDR1 SQVTM, CDR2 ANQGSEA. The sample comprised naive CD4+ T cells sorted from blood. V is TRBV29-1 and J is TRBJ2-1, with TRBD1 matching 9 bases. The clonotype originates from a human donor in good health. CDR3 sequence reads: CSVQSSTGGFSNEQFF. In DNA form, the CDR3 reads TGCAGCGTTCAGTCCTCGACAGGGGGTTTTTCCAATGAGCAGTTCTTC.